Below, 32 T cell receptor beta chains from the same sample are listed, as sequenced in a study of blood T cell repertoires in COVID-19. Measured with immunoSEQ multiplex PCR; TCRdb has only the in-frame clones, and not every one. The sample consists of around 260,000 clones, 65% to 85% of them appearing once. Input material: peripheral blood. Every receptor here comes from a person aged 65-85 years with COVID-19, enrolled during active disease.

The chain employs TRBV30 and TRBJ2-2; D remains ambiguous. Germline CDR1 GTSNPN, CDR2 SVGIG (reference sequence). V lost 1 base to trimming and J lost 0 bases, with 9 bases between them. This CDR3 spans 15 amino acids. The CDR3 region is CAWSGNTANTGELFF. CDR3 nucleotides: TGTGCCTGGAGTGGCAATACTGCGAACACCGGGGAGCTGTTTTTT.

The CDR3 loop reads CASSLDVGAGDHEQYF. The CDR3 region has the DNA TGTGCCAGCAGCTTAGATGTGGGAGCGGGGGATCACGAGCAGTACTTC. This chain connects TRBV7-6 to TRBJ2-7; 8 nucleotides agree with TRBD2. This CDR3 is built from 16 residues. Trimming took 1 base from V and 5 from J; bases not matched to a gene: 10. The germline CDR1 and CDR2 sequences are SGHVS and FNYEAQ.

The rearrangement joins TRBV20-1 to TRBJ2-7; tentative D call: TRBD2 (6 bases). V was pared by 3 bases and J by 3 bases, with 12 bases between. Germline V gives CDR1 DFQATT, CDR2 SNEGSKA (reference sequence). CDR3 length: 13 residues. CDR3 amino acids: CSASSGRDYEQYF. The DNA for the CDR3 is TGCAGTGCTAGTTCGGGGCGGGACTACGAGCAGTACTTC.

This rearrangement joins TRBV19 to TRBJ1-2; 8 nucleotides agree with TRBD1. Looked up from germline, CDR1 is LNHDA and CDR2 is SQIVND (reference sequence). This CDR3 region has 14 residues. With 2 bases clipped from V and 3 bases from J, the junction kept 2 bases outside the gene matches. The CDR3 reads CASSIQGADYGYTF. The CDR3, as DNA: TGTGCCAGTAGTATACAGGGGGCGGACTATGGCTACACCTTC. Full variable domain (outside the CDR3, taken from reference TRBV19 and TRBJ1-2): DGGITQSPKYLFRKEGQNVTLSCEQNLNHDAMYWYRQDPGQGLRLIYYSQIVNDFQKGDIAEGYSVSREKKESFPLTVTSAQKNPTAFYLCASSIQGADYGYTFGSGTRLTVV.

This clone was detected a few times. The genes are TRBV12-3 or TRBV12-4 and TRBJ2-7; TRBD2 matches at 7 bases. V was pared by 6 bases and J by 6 bases, with 5 bases of the junction left unmatched. This CDR3 contains 12 residues. DNA of the CDR3: TGTGCCAGCAGGTATTCGGGGGGCGAGCAGTACTTC. This encodes CASRYSGGEQYF.

The chain links TRBV7-2 to TRBJ2-7; no definite D call. Germline CDR1 is SGHTA and CDR2 is FQGNSA. The CDR3 is 14 residues long. V shed 0 bases and J shed 6 bases, with 12 bases lying between them. CDR3 nucleotides: TGTGCCAGCAGCTTAGCGTTACTTGGCGGCGAGCAGTACTTC. As protein: CASSLALLGGEQYF. The variable domain in full, completed from reference TRBV7-2 and TRBJ2-7, reads GAGVSQSPSNKVTEKGKDVELRCDPISGHTALYWYRQSLGQGLEFLIYFQGNSAPDKSGLPSDRFSAERTGGSVSTLTIQRTQQEDSAVYLCASSLALLGGEQYFGPGTRLTVT.

This chain joins TRBV5-6 and TRBJ2-3, with 9 bases fitting TRBD1. The V and J ends lost 4 bases and 4 bases, in that order; junction bases with no gene match: 13. CDR3 length: 17 amino acids. CDR1 SGHDT and CDR2 YYEEEE come from the germline V gene. CDR3 amino acids: CASSDHGGQGWADTQYF. The CDR3 DNA is TGTGCCAGCAGCGACCACGGGGGACAGGGATGGGCAGATACGCAGTATTTT. The entire variable domain, with the rest obtained from reference TRBV5-6 and TRBJ2-3, is as follows: DAGVTQSPTHLIKTRGQQVTLRCSPKSGHDTVSWYQQALGQGPQFIFQYYEEEERQRGNFPDRFSGHQFPNYSSELNVNALLLGDSALYLCASSDHGGQGWADTQYFGPGTRLTVL.

This clone was seen once. V is TRBV2 and J is TRBJ1-6; TRBD1 aligns across 8 bases. Germline V gives CDR1 SNHLY, CDR2 FYNNEI. This CDR3 comprises 14 residues. With 4 bases clipped from V and 8 bases from J, the junction kept 4 bases outside the gene matches. The CDR3 sequence: CASSANRGDSPLHF. In DNA form, the CDR3 reads TGTGCCAGCAGTGCAAACAGGGGGGATTCACCCCTCCACTTT.

This chain uses TRBV2 with TRBJ2-1, with D perhaps TRBD2 (6 bases). Germline V CDR1 and CDR2: SNHLY, FYNNEI. Trimming cost V 4 bases and J 9 bases, with 13 bases left between them. This CDR3 spans 13 amino acids. Here the CDR3 reads CASSVAGLSEQFF. In DNA, the CDR3 is TGTGCCAGCAGTGTTGCGGGGTTATCTGAGCAGTTCTTC.

There are a few counts of this clone. The rearrangement links TRBV27 to TRBJ2-7; 9 nucleotides align to TRBD1. Germline V gives CDR1 MNHEY, CDR2 SMNVEV (reference sequence). CDR3 length equals 14 residues. V shed 2 bases, J shed 3 bases, and the junction held 2 bases outside the gene matches. CDR3 nucleotides: TGTGCCAGCAGTTTACGGGGACAGGGCTACGAGCAGTACTTC. This sequence encodes CASSLRGQGYEQYF.

This clone has only one observation. The chain has TRBV11-1 and TRBJ1-1; unclear D gene. This CDR3 comprises 12 residues. The germline V and J ends were trimmed by 3 bases and 4 bases, with 6 bases remaining between them. Germline V gives CDR1 SGHAT, CDR2 FQDESV (reference sequence). For the CDR3, the DNA is TGTGCCAGCAGCTTTTCGGGCACTGAAGCTTTCTTT. Protein: CASSFSGTEAFF.

The V call is TRBV10-3, the J call TRBJ1-2, with TRBD1 matching 7 bases. CDR1 is ENHRY, CDR2 SYGVKD, per germline. The CDR3 consists of 14 residues. V lost 10 bases, J lost 5 bases, and 13 bases stayed unmatched. For the CDR3, the DNA is TGTGCCACTTCGACCGGGACAGAGAGATATGGCTACACCTTC. Its translation is CATSTGTERYGYTF.

In this sample, this clone turned up a few times. The V call is TRBV9, the J call TRBJ2-7; D may be TRBD1 (5 bases). The CDR3 consists of 14 residues. V was clipped by 6 bases and J by 4 bases, with 17 bases between them. The germline CDR1 and CDR2 sequences are SGDLS and YYNGEE. CDR3 bases: TGTGCCAGCACTAAAGGGGTTGGGAATTACGAGCAGTACTTC. It codes for CASTKGVGNYEQYF.

This chain links TRBV19 with TRBJ1-2, with no clear D. The CDR3 has 12 residues. The ends were cut back, 6 bases at V and 2 bases at J, with 7 bases in the middle. The germline V gene encodes CDR1 LNHDA and CDR2 SQIVND (reference sequence). The CDR3 protein is CASRYSNYGYTF. CDR3 coding DNA: TGTGCCAGTAGATACAGCAACTATGGCTACACCTTC.

The genes are TRBV7-9 and TRBJ2-7, with 9 bases identical to TRBD2. CDR1 and CDR2 (germline): SEHNR, FQNEAQ (reference sequence). V shed 3 bases and J 3 bases; nucleotides not matched to a gene: 3. The CDR3 sequence is 14 residues long. In nucleotides, the CDR3 is TGTGCCAGCAGCTTTGGACTAGCGTTCTACGAGCAGTACTTC. This encodes CASSFGLAFYEQYF.

The CDR3 nucleotides read TGTGCCAGCCTAGGTGGTATTTGGGGCTACACCTTC. Translated: CASLGGIWGYTF. The chain recombines TRBV28 with TRBJ1-2, with D hard to call. V lost 8 bases to trimming and J lost 8 bases, with 15 bases between them. Germline V gene lookup returns CDR1 MDHEN and CDR2 SYDVKM. CDR3 size: 12 residues.

V usage is TRBV6-5 and J usage is TRBJ1-5, with a possible D match to TRBD1 (6 bases). The V gene's germline CDR1 is MNHEY and CDR2 SVGAGI. Trimming removed 6 bases at V and 3 bases at J, with 15 bases between. The CDR3 runs to 15 residues. CDR3 protein: CASSQTEGDNQPQHF. In DNA form, the CDR3 reads TGTGCCAGCAGCCAAACCGAGGGGGACAATCAGCCCCAGCATTTT.

In its sample, this clone was seen once. The gene calls are TRBV9 and TRBJ2-1; 8 positions agree with TRBD2. This CDR3 has 15 amino acids. V shed 0 bases, J shed 4 bases, and the junction held 3 bases outside the gene matches. Germline V gene sequence: CDR1 SGDLS, CDR2 YYNGEE. The chain's CDR3 is CASSVVASGYNEQFF. The DNA of the CDR3 is TGTGCCAGCAGCGTAGTGGCTAGCGGGTACAATGAGCAGTTCTTC.

The CDR3 DNA sequence: TGTGCCAGCAGCTTATCTGGCACAGATACGCAGTATTTT. It specifies CASSLSGTDTQYF. The chain employs TRBV7-3 and TRBJ2-3; D gene ambiguous. V lost 2 bases and J 1 base, leaving 4 bases between the germline ends. The CDR3 consists of 13 residues. Per germline, CDR1 SGHTA and CDR2 FQGTGA.

V usage is TRBV5-5 and J usage is TRBJ1-5; 7 nucleotides align to TRBD1. V gave up 2 bases and J gave up 2 bases; unmatched junction bases: 1. The CDR3 covers 14 residues. Germline V gene data show CDR1 as SGHKS and CDR2 as YYEKEE (reference sequence). CDR3 nucleotides: TGTGCCAGCAGCTTACAGGGGCGCAATCAGCCCCAGCATTTT. Translation gives CASSLQGRNQPQHF.

The genes are TRBV3-1 (or the pseudogene TRBV3-2) and TRBJ2-7; TRBD2 agrees at 10 bases. Germline lookup yields CDR1 LGHDT and CDR2 YNNKEL (reference sequence). This CDR3 has 15 amino acids. The V and J ends lost 4 bases and 4 bases, in that order; junction bases with no gene match: 7. The CDR3 spells CASSLLIAGGYEQYF. CDR3 DNA: TGTGCCAGCAGCCTACTTATAGCGGGAGGTTACGAGCAGTACTTC.

The chain links TRBV15 to TRBJ1-2; a possible D gene is TRBD1 (5 bases). With 1 base removed from V and 8 bases from J, the gap between germline ends came to 14 bases. Germline CDR1 LNHNV, CDR2 YYDKDF (reference sequence). CDR3 length: 14 residues. The CDR3 loop reads CATSRVFQGYGYTF. The CDR3 coding sequence is TGTGCCACCAGCAGAGTTTTTCAGGGTTACGGCTACACCTTC.

The chain links TRBV29-1 to TRBJ1-1; the D is unclear. Germline CDR1 reads SQVTM; CDR2 reads ANQGSEA. Trimming cost V 2 bases and J 0 bases, with 7 bases left between them. This CDR3 has 13 amino acids. CDR3 loop: CSVERDMNTEAFF. CDR3 sequence (DNA): TGCAGCGTTGAACGGGATATGAACACTGAAGCTTTCTTT.

This clone was counted a few times. The V call is TRBV21-1, the J call TRBJ1-2; TRBD1, as called in the table, went unchecked against the DNA. TRBV21-1 is a pseudogene locus. This CDR3 comprises 22 residues. CDR3: CASSASAIPFGQARSFNYGYTF. In DNA form, the CDR3 reads TGTGCCAGCAGCGCTTCCGCGATCCCTTTTGGACAGGCTCGTTCCTTTAACTATGGCTACACCTTC.

The chain joins TRBV30 to TRBJ2-5, with TRBD2 identical over 11 bases. V shed 4 bases, J shed 4 bases, and the junction held 11 bases outside the gene matches. This CDR3 comprises 16 residues. CDR1 is GTSNPN and CDR2 is SVGIG in the germline V gene (reference sequence). The CDR3 DNA is TGTGCCTGGACCGAACCCGGGACTAGCGGTTCAGAGACCCAGTACTTC. Translated, it gives CAWTEPGTSGSETQYF. The full variable domain, completed using reference TRBV30 and TRBJ2-5, is SQTIHQWPATLVQPVGSPLSLECTVEGTSNPNLYWYRQAAGRGLQLLFYSVGIGQISSEVPQNLSASRPQDRQFILSSKKLLLSDSGFYLCAWTEPGTSGSETQYFGPGTRLLVL.

The V and J genes are TRBV11-3 and TRBJ1-2; a possible D gene is TRBD1 (6 bases). The germline gives CDR1 SGHNT, CDR2 YENEEA. V was pared by 3 bases and J by 7 bases, with 21 bases between. The CDR3 is 16 amino acids. CDR3 residues: CASSFPRDNSRRGYTF. Here the CDR3 DNA reads TGTGCCAGCAGCTTCCCCCGGGACAATAGTCGGCGTGGCTACACCTTC.

The rearrangement uses TRBV5-1 and TRBJ1-2; D may be TRBD1 (6 bases). V was cut by 0 bases and J by 4 bases, with 25 bases left in between. Germline V CDR1 and CDR2: SGHRS, YFSETQ. The CDR3 has 19 amino acids. The CDR3 sequence is CASSLAGGGRSGETYGYTF. The CDR3 nucleotides read TGCGCCAGCAGCTTGGCTGGCGGGGGGCGGTCCGGCGAGACCTATGGCTACACCTTC.

The J gene is TRBJ1-5, the V gene TRBV3-1 (or the pseudogene TRBV3-2); TRBD1 might be the D (5 bases). Deletions cut 3 bases from V and 5 bases from J, with 8 bases between. This CDR3 has 13 amino acids. Germline V gene sequence: CDR1 LGHDT, CDR2 YNNKEL (reference sequence). The CDR3 protein is CASSHWGDQPQHF. In DNA form, the CDR3 reads TGTGCCAGCAGCCATTGGGGGGATCAGCCCCAGCATTTT.

The V and J genes are TRBV6-1 and TRBJ1-1; D gene unclear. Looked up from germline, CDR1 is MNHNS and CDR2 is SASEGT. V was clipped by 2 bases and J by 1 base, with 8 bases between them. The CDR3 sequence is 14 residues long. The CDR3, as DNA: TGTGCCAGCAGTGAAAAGACGGGGAACACTGAAGCTTTCTTT. It translates to CASSEKTGNTEAFF.

In this sample, this clone turned up a few times. V is TRBV2 and J is TRBJ1-5; 8 bases agree with TRBD1. V trimming: 2 bases; J trimming: 0 bases; junction bases outside the gene matches: 9. In germline, CDR1 is SNHLY, CDR2 FYNNEI. This CDR3 has 18 residues. The CDR3: CASSERSFGQGSNQPQHF. CDR3 in DNA: TGTGCCAGCAGTGAACGGAGTTTCGGACAGGGTAGCAATCAGCCCCAGCATTTT.

The chain combines TRBV19 with TRBJ2-3, with 7 bases aligning to TRBD2. V gave up 5 bases and J gave up 5 bases; unmatched junction bases: 10. Germline V lookup: CDR1 LNHDA, CDR2 SQIVND (reference sequence). There are 15 residues in the CDR3. DNA of the CDR3: TGTGCCAGTAGTCCCAGCGGGGTTGGGGAAGATACGCAGTATTTT. This codes for CASSPSGVGEDTQYF.

The genes are TRBV6-2 or TRBV6-3 and TRBJ2-7, with 11 bases that match TRBD2. The CDR3 spans 12 residues. Germline V gene lookup returns CDR1 MNHEY and CDR2 SVGEGT. Trimming removed 9 bases from V and 3 bases from J; junction bases left unmatched: 1. CDR3 coding DNA: TGTGCCAGTAGCGGGAGGGACTACGAGCAGTACTTC. Its translation is CASSGRDYEQYF.